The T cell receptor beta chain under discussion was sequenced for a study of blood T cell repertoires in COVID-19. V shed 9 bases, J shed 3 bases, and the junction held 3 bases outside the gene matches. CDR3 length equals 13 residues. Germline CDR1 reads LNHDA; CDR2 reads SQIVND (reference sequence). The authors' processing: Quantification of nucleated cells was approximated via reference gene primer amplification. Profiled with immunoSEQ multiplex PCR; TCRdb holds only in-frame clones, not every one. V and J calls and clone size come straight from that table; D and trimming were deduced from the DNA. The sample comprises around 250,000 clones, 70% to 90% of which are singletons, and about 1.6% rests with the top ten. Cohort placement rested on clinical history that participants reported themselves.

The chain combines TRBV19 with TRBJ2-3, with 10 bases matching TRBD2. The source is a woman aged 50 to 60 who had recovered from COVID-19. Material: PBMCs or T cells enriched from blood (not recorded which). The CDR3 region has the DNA TGTGCCAGCCAAGCGGGAGGGACAGATACGCAGTATTTT. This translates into CASQAGGTDTQYF.